The text below deals with one TCR beta chain. Its target is not known. These data originate in a study of regulatory dendritic cells for organ transplantation. Study-wide points: Mature dendritic cells appeared to drive more memory CD8+ clonal expansion than regulatory ones.

V lost 4 bases and J 2 bases, leaving 12 bases between the germline ends. Germline values: CDR1 MGHRA, CDR2 YSYEKL. The CDR3 sequence is 14 residues long. Assay used: immunoSEQ multiplex PCR; TCRdb lists only in-frame clones, some missing. The data hold under 40,000 clones, with about nine tenths observed a single time. The origin of this receptor is a human donor in good health. The J gene is TRBJ2-7, the V gene TRBV4-1; the D gene could be TRBD1 or TRBD2 (5 bases each). The sample consisted of naive CD8+ T cells from blood. The subset here: CD45RA+ naive T cells. This CDR3 reads CASSLNRGPYEQYF. The DNA of the CDR3 is TGCGCCAGCAGCCTTAATCGGGGCCCCTACGAGCAGTACTTC.